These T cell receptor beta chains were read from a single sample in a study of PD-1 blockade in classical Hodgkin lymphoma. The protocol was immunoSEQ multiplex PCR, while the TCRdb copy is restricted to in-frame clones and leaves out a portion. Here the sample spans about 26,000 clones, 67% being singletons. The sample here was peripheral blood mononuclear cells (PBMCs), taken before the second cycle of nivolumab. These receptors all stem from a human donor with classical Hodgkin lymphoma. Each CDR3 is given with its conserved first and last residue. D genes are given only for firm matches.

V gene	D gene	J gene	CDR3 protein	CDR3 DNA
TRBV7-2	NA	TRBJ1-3	CASRRLTNSGNTIYF	TGTGCCAGCAGGCGCCTTACTAACTCTGGAAACACCATATATTTT
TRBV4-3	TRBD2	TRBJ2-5	CASSQGGIAGGGETQYF	TGCGCCAGCAGCCAAGGAGGGATAGCGGGAGGGGGGGAGACCCAGTACTTC
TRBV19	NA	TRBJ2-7	CASSLYSSSEQYF	TGTGCCAGTAGCCTCTATAGTTCGAGCGAGCAGTACTTC
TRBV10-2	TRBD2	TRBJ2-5	CASSTVGRGGPQETQYF	TGCGCCAGCAGTACGGTGGGGCGGGGGGGACCCCAAGAGACCCAGTACTTC
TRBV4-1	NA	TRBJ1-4	CASSQDDVNFNEKLFF	TGCGCCAGCAGCCAAGATGATGTGAATTTTAATGAAAAACTGTTTTTT
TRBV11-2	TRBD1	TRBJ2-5	CASSLGMDRMGETQYF	TGTGCCAGCAGCTTAGGCATGGACAGGATGGGGGAGACCCAGTACTTC
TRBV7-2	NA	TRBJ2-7	CASLRSVGSYEQYF	TGTGCCAGCCTCCGTTCGGTAGGGTCCTACGAGCAGTACTTC
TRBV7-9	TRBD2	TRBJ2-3	CASSRLAGGETDTQYF	TGTGCCAGCAGCAGGCTAGCGGGAGGAGAGACAGATACGCAGTATTTT
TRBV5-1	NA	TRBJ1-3	CASSLAGAHSGNTIYF	TGCGCCAGCAGCTTGGCCGGGGCCCACTCTGGAAACACCATATATTTT
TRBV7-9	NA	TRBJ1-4	CASSSVGTLNEKLFF	TGTGCCAGCAGCTCCGTCGGGACCCTTAATGAAAAACTGTTTTTT
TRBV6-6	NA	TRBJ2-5	CATGSFLQETQYF	TGTGCCACGGGATCCTTCTTACAAGAGACCCAGTACTTC